This TCR beta chain was retrieved from a study of blood T cells in healthy people across ages. The second PCR ran about 6 to 12 cycles with a sample-barcoded 5' primer and J-beta primers. The template-switch adaptor, which had 12 random nucleotides, put a tag on each cDNA molecule. TCRdb itself ran the 5' RACE reads through MiXCR, one entry per CDR3 protein. Among fewer than 2,000,000 distinct CDR3 sequences listed, roughly two fifths were seen once. The people who gave samples were healthy Caucasians from Russia, aged roughly 6 to 100. General study results and limits: Bulk PBMC profiling left naive and antigen-experienced comparisons inconclusive.

Remarks on this clonotype: Its antigen is not known.

Germline V gene data show CDR1 as MDHEN and CDR2 as SYDVKM. The length of the CDR3 is 14 residues. The V and J ends lost 8 bases and 0 bases respectively, with 11 bases between them. Material: blood. This TCR was sampled from a human donor in good health. The rearrangement joins TRBV28 to TRBJ2-1; D is perhaps TRBD1 (6 bases). This chain's CDR3 is CASRQVSSYNEQFF. CDR3 nucleotide sequence: TGTGCCAGCCGACAGGTTAGCTCCTACAATGAGCAGTTCTTC.